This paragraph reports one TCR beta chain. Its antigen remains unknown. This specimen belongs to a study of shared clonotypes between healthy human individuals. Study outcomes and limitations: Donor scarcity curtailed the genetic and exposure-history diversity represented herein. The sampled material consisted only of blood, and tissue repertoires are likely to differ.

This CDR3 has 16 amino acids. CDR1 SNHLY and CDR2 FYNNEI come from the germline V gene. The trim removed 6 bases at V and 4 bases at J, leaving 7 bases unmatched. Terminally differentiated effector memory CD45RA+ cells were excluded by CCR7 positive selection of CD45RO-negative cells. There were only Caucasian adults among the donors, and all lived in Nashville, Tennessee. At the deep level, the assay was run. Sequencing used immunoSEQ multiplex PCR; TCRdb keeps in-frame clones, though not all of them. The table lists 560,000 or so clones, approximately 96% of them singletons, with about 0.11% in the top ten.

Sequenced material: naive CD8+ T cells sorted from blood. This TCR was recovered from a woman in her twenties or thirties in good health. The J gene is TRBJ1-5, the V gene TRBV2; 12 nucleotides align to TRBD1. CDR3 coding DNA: TGTGCCAGCAGGGGACAGGGGGCAGGGTGGAATCAGCCCCAGCATTTT. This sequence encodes CASRGQGAGWNQPQHF.